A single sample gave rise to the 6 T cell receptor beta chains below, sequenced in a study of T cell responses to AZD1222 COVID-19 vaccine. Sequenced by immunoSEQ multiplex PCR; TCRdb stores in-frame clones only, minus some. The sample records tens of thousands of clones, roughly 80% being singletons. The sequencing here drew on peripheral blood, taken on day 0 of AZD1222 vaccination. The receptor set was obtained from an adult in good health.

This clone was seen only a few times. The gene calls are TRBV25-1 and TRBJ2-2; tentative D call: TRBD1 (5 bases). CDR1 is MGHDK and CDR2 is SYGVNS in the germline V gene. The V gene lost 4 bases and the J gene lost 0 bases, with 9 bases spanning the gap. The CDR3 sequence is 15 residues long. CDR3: CASSVTGSNTGELFF. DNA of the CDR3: TGTGCCAGCAGTGTAACAGGATCGAACACCGGGGAGCTGTTTTTT. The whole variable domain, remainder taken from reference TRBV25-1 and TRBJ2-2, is EADIYQTPRYLVIGTGKKITLECSQTMGHDKMYWYQQDPGMELHLIHYSYGVNSTEKGDLSSESTVSRIRTEHFPLTLESARPSHTSQYLCASSVTGSNTGELFFGEGSRLTVL.

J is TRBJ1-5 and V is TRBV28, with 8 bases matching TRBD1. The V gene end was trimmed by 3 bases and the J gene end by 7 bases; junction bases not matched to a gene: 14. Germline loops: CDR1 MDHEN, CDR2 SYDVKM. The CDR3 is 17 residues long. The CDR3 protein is CASSLAQGVKVRQPQHF. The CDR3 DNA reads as TGTGCCAGCAGTTTGGCACAGGGGGTGAAAGTGCGACAGCCCCAGCATTTT.

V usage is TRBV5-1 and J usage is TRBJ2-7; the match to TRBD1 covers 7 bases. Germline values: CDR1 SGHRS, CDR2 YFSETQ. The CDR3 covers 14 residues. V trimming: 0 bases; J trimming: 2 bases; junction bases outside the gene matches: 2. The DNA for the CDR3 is TGCGCCAGCAGCTTGGGGGACAGTGCCTACGAGCAGTACTTC. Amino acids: CASSLGDSAYEQYF.

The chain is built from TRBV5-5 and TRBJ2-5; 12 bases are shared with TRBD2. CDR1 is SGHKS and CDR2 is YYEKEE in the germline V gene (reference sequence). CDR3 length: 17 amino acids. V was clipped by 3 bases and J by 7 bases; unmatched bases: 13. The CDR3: CASSWDLLAGGRGTQYF. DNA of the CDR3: TGTGCCAGCAGCTGGGACCTACTAGCGGGGGGCCGTGGGACCCAGTACTTC.

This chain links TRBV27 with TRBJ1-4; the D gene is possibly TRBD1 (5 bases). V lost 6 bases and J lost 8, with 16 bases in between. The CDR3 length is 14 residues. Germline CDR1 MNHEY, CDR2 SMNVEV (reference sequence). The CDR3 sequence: CASRDAQEWEKLFF. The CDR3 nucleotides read TGTGCCAGCAGGGACGCACAGGAGTGGGAAAAACTGTTTTTT.

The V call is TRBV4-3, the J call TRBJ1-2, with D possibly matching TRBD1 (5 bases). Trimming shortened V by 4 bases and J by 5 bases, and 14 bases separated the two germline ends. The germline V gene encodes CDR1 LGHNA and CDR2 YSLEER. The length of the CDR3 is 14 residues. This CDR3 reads CASSRGAGSYGYTF. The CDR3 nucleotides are TGCGCCAGCAGCCGTGGGGCGGGGTCTTATGGCTACACCTTC.